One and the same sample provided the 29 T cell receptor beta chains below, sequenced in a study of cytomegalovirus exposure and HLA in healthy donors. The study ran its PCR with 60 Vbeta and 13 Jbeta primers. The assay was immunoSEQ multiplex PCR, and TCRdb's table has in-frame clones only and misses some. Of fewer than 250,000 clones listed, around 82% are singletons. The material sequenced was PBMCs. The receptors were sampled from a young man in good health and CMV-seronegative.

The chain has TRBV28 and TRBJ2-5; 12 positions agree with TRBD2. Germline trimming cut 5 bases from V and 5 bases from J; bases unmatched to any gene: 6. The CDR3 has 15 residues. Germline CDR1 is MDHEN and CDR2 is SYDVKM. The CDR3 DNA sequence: TGTGCCAGCAGTCCCGCGGGGACTAGCGGGGAGACCCAGTACTTC. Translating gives CASSPAGTSGETQYF.

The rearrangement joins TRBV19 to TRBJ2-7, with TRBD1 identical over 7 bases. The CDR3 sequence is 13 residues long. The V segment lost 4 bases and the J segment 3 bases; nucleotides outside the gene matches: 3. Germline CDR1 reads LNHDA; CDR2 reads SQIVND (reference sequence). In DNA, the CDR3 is TGTGCCAGTAGTAGGGGACAGAGCTACGAGCAGTACTTC. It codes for CASSRGQSYEQYF.

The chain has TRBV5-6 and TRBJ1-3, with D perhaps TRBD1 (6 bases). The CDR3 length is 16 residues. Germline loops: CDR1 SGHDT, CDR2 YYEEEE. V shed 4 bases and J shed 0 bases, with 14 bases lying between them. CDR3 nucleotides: TGTGCCAGCAGCGTATTGGACAGTTCCTCTGGAAACACCATATATTTT. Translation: CASSVLDSSSGNTIYF.

The CDR3 DNA reads as TGTGCCAGTAGTAGTTCTAGCGGTAGCACAGATACGCAGTATTTT. This codes for CASSSSSGSTDTQYF. The chain employs TRBV19 and TRBJ2-3; 7 bases match TRBD2. Unmatched junction bases numbered 4, after V lost 4 bases and J lost 0 bases. The CDR3 totals 15 residues. CDR1 is LNHDA and CDR2 is SQIVND in the germline V gene (reference sequence).

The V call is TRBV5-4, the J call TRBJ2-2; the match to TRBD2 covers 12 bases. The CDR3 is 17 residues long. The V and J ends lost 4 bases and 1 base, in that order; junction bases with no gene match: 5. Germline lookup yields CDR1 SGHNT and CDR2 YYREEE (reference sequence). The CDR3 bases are TGTGCCAGCAGCGGCGGACTAGCGGGACTGAACACCGGGGAGCTGTTTTTT. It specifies CASSGGLAGLNTGELFF. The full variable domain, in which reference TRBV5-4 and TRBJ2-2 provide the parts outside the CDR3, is ETGVTQSPTHLIKTRGQQVTLRCSSQSGHNTVSWYQQALGQGPQFIFQYYREEENGRGNFPPRFSGLQFPNYSSELNVNALELDDSALYLCASSGGLAGLNTGELFFGEGSRLTVL.

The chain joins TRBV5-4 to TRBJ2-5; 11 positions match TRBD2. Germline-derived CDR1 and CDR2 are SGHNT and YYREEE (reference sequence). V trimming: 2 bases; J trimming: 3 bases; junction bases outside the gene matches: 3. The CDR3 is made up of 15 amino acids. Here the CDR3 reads CASSLTGLAEETQYF. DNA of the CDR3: TGTGCCAGCAGCTTAACGGGACTAGCGGAAGAGACCCAGTACTTC.

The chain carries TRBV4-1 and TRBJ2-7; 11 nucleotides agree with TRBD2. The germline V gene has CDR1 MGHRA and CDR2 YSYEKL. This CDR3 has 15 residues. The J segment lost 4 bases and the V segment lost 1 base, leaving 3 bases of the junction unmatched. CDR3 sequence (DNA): TGCGCCAGCAGCCAAGCGGGACTAGCGGCTTACGAGCAGTACTTC. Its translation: CASSQAGLAAYEQYF.

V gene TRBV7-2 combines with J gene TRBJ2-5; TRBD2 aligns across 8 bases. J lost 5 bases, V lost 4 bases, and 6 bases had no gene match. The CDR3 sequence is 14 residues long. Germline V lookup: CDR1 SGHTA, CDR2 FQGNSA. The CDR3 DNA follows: TGTGCCAGCAGCTCCTCTAGCGGGTCTGAGACCCAGTACTTC. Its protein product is CASSSSSGSETQYF.

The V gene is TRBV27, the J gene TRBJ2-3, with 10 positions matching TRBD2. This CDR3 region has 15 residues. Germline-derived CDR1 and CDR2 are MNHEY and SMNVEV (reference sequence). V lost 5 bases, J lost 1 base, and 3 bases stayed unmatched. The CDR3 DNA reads TGTGCCAGCAGTAGCCTAGCGGGGGGCACAGATACGCAGTATTTT. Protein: CASSSLAGGTDTQYF.

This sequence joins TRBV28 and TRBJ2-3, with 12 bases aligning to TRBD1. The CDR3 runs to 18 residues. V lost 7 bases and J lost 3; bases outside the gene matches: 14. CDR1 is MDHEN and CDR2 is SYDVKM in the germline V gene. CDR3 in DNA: TGTGCCAGCACTCCGCCGCCGGGACAGGGGGCGAGAACAGATACGCAGTATTTT. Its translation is CASTPPPGQGARTDTQYF.

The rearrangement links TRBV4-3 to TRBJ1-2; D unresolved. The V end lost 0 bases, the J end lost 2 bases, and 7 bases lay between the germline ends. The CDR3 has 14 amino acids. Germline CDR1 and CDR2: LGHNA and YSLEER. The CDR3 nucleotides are TGCGCCAGCAGCCAAGAGGGCAGGAACTATGGCTACACCTTC. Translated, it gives CASSQEGRNYGYTF.

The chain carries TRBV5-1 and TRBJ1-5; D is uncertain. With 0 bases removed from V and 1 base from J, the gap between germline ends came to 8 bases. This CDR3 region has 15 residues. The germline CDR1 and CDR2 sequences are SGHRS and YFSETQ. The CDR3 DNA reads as TGCGCCAGCAGCTTGGGGGCTTCAAGCAATCAGCCCCAGCATTTT. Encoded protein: CASSLGASSNQPQHF.

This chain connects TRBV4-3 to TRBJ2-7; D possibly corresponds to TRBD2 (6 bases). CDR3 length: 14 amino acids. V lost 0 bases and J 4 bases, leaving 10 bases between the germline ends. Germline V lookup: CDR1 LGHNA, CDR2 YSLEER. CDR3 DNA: TGCGCCAGCAGCCAAGATTCCGCGGGATACGAGCAGTACTTC. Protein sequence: CASSQDSAGYEQYF.

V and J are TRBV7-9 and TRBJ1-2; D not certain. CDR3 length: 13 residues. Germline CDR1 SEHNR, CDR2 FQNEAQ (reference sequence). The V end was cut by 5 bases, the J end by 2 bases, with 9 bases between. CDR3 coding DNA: TGTGCCAGCAGCCCCTTATTAAACTATGGCTACACCTTC. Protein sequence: CASSPLLNYGYTF.

The CDR3: CASWRGRSYGYTF. CDR3 bases: TGTGCCAGCTGGAGGGGCAGGAGCTATGGCTACACCTTC. The chain couples TRBV2 to TRBJ1-2; D might be TRBD1 (5 bases). Trimming removed 8 bases from V and 4 bases from J, with 14 bases in between. The CDR3 consists of 13 residues. CDR1 is SNHLY, CDR2 FYNNEI, per germline.

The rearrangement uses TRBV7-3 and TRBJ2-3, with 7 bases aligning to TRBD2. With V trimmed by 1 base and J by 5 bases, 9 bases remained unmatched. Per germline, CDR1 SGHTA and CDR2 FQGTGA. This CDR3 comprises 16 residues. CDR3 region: CASSLIGREEVDTQYF. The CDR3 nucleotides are TGTGCCAGCAGCTTAATTGGCCGGGAGGAGGTAGATACGCAGTATTTT. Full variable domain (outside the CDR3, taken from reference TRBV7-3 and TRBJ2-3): GAGVSQTPSNKVTEKGKYVELRCDPISGHTALYWYRQSLGQGPEFLIYFQGTGAADDSGLPNDRFFAVRPEGSVSTLKIQRTERGDSAVYLCASSLIGREEVDTQYFGPGTRLTVL.

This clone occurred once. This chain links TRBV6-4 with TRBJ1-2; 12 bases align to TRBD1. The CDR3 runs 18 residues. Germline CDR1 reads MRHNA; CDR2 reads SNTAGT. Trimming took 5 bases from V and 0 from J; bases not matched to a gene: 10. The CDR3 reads CASSPEPGQGASNYGYTF. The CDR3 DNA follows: TGTGCCAGCAGTCCCGAACCGGGACAGGGGGCATCTAACTATGGCTACACCTTC.

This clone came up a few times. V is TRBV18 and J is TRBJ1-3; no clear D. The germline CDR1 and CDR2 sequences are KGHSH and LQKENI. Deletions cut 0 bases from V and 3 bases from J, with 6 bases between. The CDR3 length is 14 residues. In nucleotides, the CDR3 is TGTGCCAGCTCACCACCCGCAGATGGAAACACCATATATTTT. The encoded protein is CASSPPADGNTIYF.

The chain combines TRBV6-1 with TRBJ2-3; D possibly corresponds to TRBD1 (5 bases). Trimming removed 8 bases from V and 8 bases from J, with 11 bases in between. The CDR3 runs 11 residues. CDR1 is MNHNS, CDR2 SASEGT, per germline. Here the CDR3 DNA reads TGTGCCAGCGAAGGGGCTGGTACGCAGTATTTT. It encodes CASEGAGTQYF.

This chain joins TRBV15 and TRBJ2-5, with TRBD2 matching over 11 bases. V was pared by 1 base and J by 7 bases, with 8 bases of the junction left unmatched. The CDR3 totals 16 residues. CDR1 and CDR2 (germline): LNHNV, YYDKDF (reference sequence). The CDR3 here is CATSRVIAGGSGTQYF. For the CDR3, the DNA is TGTGCCACCAGCAGAGTAATAGCGGGAGGGTCCGGGACCCAGTACTTC.

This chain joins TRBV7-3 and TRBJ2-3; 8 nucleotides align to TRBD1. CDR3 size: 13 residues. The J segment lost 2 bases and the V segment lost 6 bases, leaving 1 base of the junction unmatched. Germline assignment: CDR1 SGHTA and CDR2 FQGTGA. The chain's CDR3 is CASRQGATDTQYF. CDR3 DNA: TGTGCCAGCAGGCAGGGGGCCACAGATACGCAGTATTTT.

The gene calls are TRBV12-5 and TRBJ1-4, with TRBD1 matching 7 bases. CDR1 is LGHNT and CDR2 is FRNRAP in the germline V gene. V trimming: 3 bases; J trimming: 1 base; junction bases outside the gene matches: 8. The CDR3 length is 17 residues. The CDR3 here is CASGFLDRVVTNEKLFF. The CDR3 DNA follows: TGTGCTAGTGGTTTCCTCGACAGGGTGGTAACTAATGAAAAACTGTTTTTT.

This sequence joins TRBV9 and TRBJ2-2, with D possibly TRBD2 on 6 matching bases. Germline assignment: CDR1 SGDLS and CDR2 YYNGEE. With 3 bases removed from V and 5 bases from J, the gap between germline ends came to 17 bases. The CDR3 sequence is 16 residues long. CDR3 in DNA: TGTGCCAGCAGCGCCCGGGACTCCCTAAGGACCGGGGAGCTGTTTTTT. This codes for CASSARDSLRTGELFF.

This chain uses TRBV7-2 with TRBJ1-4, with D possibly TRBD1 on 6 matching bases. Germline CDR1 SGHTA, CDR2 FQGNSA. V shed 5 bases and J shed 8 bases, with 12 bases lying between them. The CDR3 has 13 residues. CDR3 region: CASSLGQFEKLFF. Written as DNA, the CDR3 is TGTGCCAGCAGCCTCGGACAGTTCGAAAAACTGTTTTTT.

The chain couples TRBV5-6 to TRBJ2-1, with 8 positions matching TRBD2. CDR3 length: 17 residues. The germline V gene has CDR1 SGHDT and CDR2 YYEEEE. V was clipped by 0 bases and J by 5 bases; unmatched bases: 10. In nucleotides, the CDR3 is TGTGCCAGCAGCTTGGTGGGAGCGGGAGTGTTGGACAATGAGCAGTTCTTC. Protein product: CASSLVGAGVLDNEQFF. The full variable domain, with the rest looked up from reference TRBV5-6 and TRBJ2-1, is DAGVTQSPTHLIKTRGQQVTLRCSPKSGHDTVSWYQQALGQGPQFIFQYYEEEERQRGNFPDRFSGHQFPNYSSELNVNALLLGDSALYLCASSLVGAGVLDNEQFFGPGTRLTVL.

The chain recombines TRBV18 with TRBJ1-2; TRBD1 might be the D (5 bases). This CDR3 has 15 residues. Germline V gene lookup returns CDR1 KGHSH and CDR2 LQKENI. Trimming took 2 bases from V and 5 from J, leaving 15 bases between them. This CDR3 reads CASSPVGDGTYGYTF. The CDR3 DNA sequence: TGTGCCAGCTCACCAGTGGGGGATGGGACTTATGGCTACACCTTC.

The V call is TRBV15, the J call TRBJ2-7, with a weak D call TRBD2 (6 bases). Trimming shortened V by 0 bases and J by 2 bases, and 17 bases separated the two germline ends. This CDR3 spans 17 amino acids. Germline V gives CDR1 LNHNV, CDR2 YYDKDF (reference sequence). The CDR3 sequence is CATSRDFQRRRAYEQYF. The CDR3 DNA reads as TGTGCCACCAGCAGAGATTTTCAGCGGAGGAGGGCCTACGAGCAGTACTTC.

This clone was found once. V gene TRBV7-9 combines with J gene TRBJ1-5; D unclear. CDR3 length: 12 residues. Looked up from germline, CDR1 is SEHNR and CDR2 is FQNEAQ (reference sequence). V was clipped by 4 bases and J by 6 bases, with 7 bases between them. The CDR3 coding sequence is TGTGCCAGCAGCTCGGGGTCTCAGCCCCAGCATTTT. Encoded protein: CASSSGSQPQHF.

The CDR3 DNA sequence: TGTGCCAGCAGCTTTAGGGGGGGCTTGGGTGAAAAACTGTTTTTT. This translates into CASSFRGGLGEKLFF. V gene TRBV7-6 combines with J gene TRBJ1-4; D is perhaps TRBD1 (6 bases). This CDR3 is built from 15 residues. The germline V gene has CDR1 SGHVS and CDR2 FNYEAQ. Between the trimmed V and J ends, which lost 3 bases and 7 bases, there was a span of 15 bases.